The next 5 T cell receptor beta chains were all read from a single sample in a study of CD8+CD57+ T cells in acquired aplastic anemia. For CDR3 and TCR beta VDJ profiling, genomic DNA was the template used. TCRdb ran MiXCR on the reads and lists one entry per CDR3 protein. This table holds around 180,000 distinct CDR3 sequences, 64% found once. The specimen sequenced was sorted CD4+, CD8+, or CD8+CD57+ T cells (not recorded which) from PBMCs. These receptors were taken from a human donor with severe aplastic anemia or a healthy control (not recorded which).

This clonotype has a count of ten or more. The CDR3, as DNA: TGCGCCAGCAGCCAAGAGAGGAGCGGGGCTCCCAATGAGCAGTTCTTC. It codes for CASSQERSGAPNEQFF. V and J are TRBV4-3 and TRBJ2-1, with TRBD2 identical over 7 bases. The CDR3 loop spans 16 amino acids. The junction had 8 bases not matched to a gene; V was cut back by 0 bases and J by 6 bases. CDR1 and CDR2 (germline): LGHNA, YSLEER.

The J gene is TRBJ2-3, the V gene TRBV7-9, with D perhaps TRBD2 (6 bases). CDR3 size: 15 residues. Trimming took 3 bases from V and 5 from J, leaving 15 bases between them. CDR1 is SEHNR, CDR2 FQNEAQ, per germline (reference sequence). CDR3 sequence: CASSLAPGSGDTQYF. CDR3 sequence (DNA): TGTGCCAGCAGCTTGGCTCCCGGGAGTGGAGATACGCAGTATTTT.

Regarding this clonotype: At one boundary the junction diverges from the germline segment, which might be a read error. This chain uses TRBV10-1 with TRBJ2-7, with 9 bases identical to TRBD1. The germline V gene encodes CDR1 WNHNN and CDR2 SYGVQD (reference sequence). The CDR3 length is 12 residues. Written as DNA, the CDR3 is TGCGCCAGCAGTACCGGGACAGGGACGTTGAACTTC. Translated, it gives CASSTGTGTLNF.

On this clonotype: The junction differs from germline at one of its ends, possibly a read error. This chain links TRBV7-8 with TRBJ1-2, with D tentatively TRBD1 (5 bases). The CDR3 is 13 residues long. CDR1 and CDR2 from the germline V gene are SGHVS and FQNEAQ. The CDR3 spells CASSLGDRHQGPF. The CDR3 DNA follows: TGTGCCAGCAGCTTAGGGGACCGGCATCAAGGACCCTTC. Full variable domain (missing parts from reference TRBV7-8 and TRBJ1-2): GAGVSQSPRYKVAKRGQDVALRCDPISGHVSLFWYQQALGQGPEFLTYFQNEAQLDKSGLPSDRFFAERPEGSVSTLKIQRTQQEDSAVYLCASSLGDRHQGPFGSGTRLTVV.

This clonotype has just a few counts. The CDR3 spells CSARTGGDSPLHF. The CDR3 coding sequence is TGCAGTGCTAGGACAGGGGGCGATTCACCCCTCCACTTT. The chain uses TRBV20-1 and TRBJ1-6; 10 positions agree with TRBD1. This CDR3 has 13 residues. V gave up 3 bases and J gave up 8 bases; unmatched junction bases: 1. Germline loops: CDR1 DFQATT, CDR2 SNEGSKA (reference sequence).